The subject of this entry is one T cell receptor (beta chain). This clonotype was seen more than once but under ten times. Its recognized antigen is unknown. There are no base qualities to consult, and no much larger clone falls within one base. The data stem from a study of T cells in Graves' hyperthyroidism and ophthalmopathy (dated by TCRdb to between 2017 and 2020). Context from the whole study: Peripheral blood samples were taken at the time of initial diagnosis, prior to any treatment. To identify distinguishing TCR V-J signatures, a discovery cohort of 100 or so patients was used, comprising fewer than 45 with Graves' ophthalmopathy and under 60 with stable Graves' hyperthyroidism. After sampling, hyperthyroidism patients received methimazole starting at 30 mg daily, and ophthalmopathy patients received high-dose intravenous methylprednisolone. Whether ophthalmopathy could be predicted prospectively was tested in an independent validation cohort made up of about 20 hyperthyroidism patients plus 17 patients who later progressed to ophthalmopathy. The approximately 100 discovery patients were divided at random into training and test sets in a 7:3 ratio. Thyroid tissue and blood T-cell repertoires from over 5 Graves' hyperthyroidism patients were also compared in the study. The paper reports TCR Vbeta CDR3 sequencing of approximately 140 peripheral blood samples: 40 to 45 ophthalmopathy, roughly 74 hyperthyroidism and some 17 progressor patients.

Moderately to severely active disease, a Clinical Activity Score of at least 3, a NOSPECS grade of at least 4, and a duration under 3 months were present in ophthalmopathy patients. Exclusion was applied to patients with uncontrolled infections, other autoimmune diseases, pregnancy or lactation. Diagnoses were established on the basis of clinical symptoms, serum thyroxine and TRAb, thyroid ultrasound, and orbital computed tomography. PBMCs were isolated from about 9.1 ml of fresh peripheral blood by Ficoll-Paque density gradient centrifugation. Trizol reagent was used to extract total RNA, and RNA quality was then checked on an Agilent 2100 Bioanalyzer. Amplification of TCR beta CDR3 regions was carried out from RNA transcripts. The TCR CDR3 was subjected to a first round of RT-PCR using the HTBI primer set and the Qiagen OneStep RT-PCR kit. The libraries were constructed in a second round of multiplex PCR and then size-selected and purified. Sequencing of the libraries was done on an Illumina HiSeq2000 using paired-end 100 bp reads. Regarding the original processing steps: SOAPnuke was used to process the raw data, with reads discarded if the reads contained adapters or uncalled bases, had a mean Phred below 15, or lacked an exact constant-primer or identifier match. COPE v1.2.5 was used to merge high-quality paired reads, and clonotypes were defined as unique nucleotide sequences. MiTCR v1.1 was used to align the clonotypes against IMGT TRBV, TRBD and TRBJ reference segments. The analysis included only V-J combinations with a frequency above 0.0001, which together covered 99% to 99.2% of the repertoires. A TCS score was defined as the ratio of F50 (clonal expansion) to E x V (chaos), with BLOSUM62-based TCRdist applied between CDR3 peptides within each V-J. Welch's t-statistics and random forest reduced around 510 V-J features to around 14, which were used in a naive Bayes classifier (R e1071). The public reads were quality trimmed at Q25 with fastp and then assembled into clones with MiXCR by TCRdb, keeping productive beta chains. Entries that share a CDR3 protein sequence are merged under the most common genes and DNA. The V and J calls here are based on TCRdb, not the publication. Counted in this sample were a few hundred thousand distinct CDR3 sequences; about 14% of them appeared once. 15% to 20% of the sample belongs to the ten largest clones.

General findings and caveats noted by the study authors: No statistical method was used to set the sample size in advance, and investigators knew the group allocation. In validation, progression to ophthalmopathy was predicted by the model with 70% to 71% sensitivity and 72.22% specificity, a median of approximately 6.5 months before onset. A 13 V-J signature model separated ophthalmopathy from stable hyperthyroidism, with 87.88% sensitivity and 81% to 82% specificity in cross-validation and 80%/75% in testing. Most expanded thyroid clonotypes (frequency above 0.001) were also found in blood, which suggests that blood repertoires may mirror thyroid immune responses.

CDR1 is given as DFQATT and CDR2 as SNEGSKA, both from the germline V gene (reference sequence). The V and J ends are trimmed by 3 bases and 5 bases, leaving 13 bases between them. The CDR3, from cysteine to phenylalanine, totals 14 residues. The sequence is cut down to CDR3 DNA, 42 bases in frame from base 1. The material sequenced was blood. The clonotype was recovered from a woman in her twenties or thirties with Graves' ophthalmopathy. The sequence links TRBV20-1 to TRBJ2-2; the D gene identity is not certain. The CDR3 sequence is CSASRLRGTGELFF. The nucleotide sequence is TGCAGTGCTAGCCGACTTAGAGGTACCGGGGAGCTGTTTTTT.